Sequencing of this TCR beta chain was carried out in a study of T-cell reconstitution after alpha-beta-depleted transplantation in children. Study-level results: At day 60, the high TCRbeta diversity found in some patients originated from recipient T cells and thymic progenitors that had survived. Reportedly, roughly two months post-transplant, alpha-beta T cells arose from several hundred expanded graft clones. Hyperexpanded clones declined; after one year, newly produced T cells mostly supplied diversity.

Between the trimmed V and J ends, which lost 5 bases and 0 bases, there was a span of 10 bases. The CDR3 consists of 15 residues. Germline CDR1 reads SGHTA; CDR2 reads FQGNSA. Unique molecular identifiers were built into the TCRbeta library. TCRdb reprocessed the PCR reads with MiXCR, giving one entry per CDR3 protein. The sample includes a few hundred thousand distinct CDR3 sequences, roughly 8.2% of them seen just once. Comment on this clonotype: Its antigen remains unknown.

The sequence was collected from a female patient between 2 and 15 years old who had a stem cell transplant for Fanconi anemia, so the T cells may come from the graft donor. The rearrangement links TRBV7-2 to TRBJ2-2, with a possible D match to TRBD1 (5 bases). The sequencing used peripheral blood, collected 360 days after TCRalphabeta/CD19-depleted stem cell transplant. The CDR3 sequence: CASSEQVANTGELFF. The CDR3 bases are TGTGCCAGCAGCGAACAGGTCGCGAACACCGGGGAGCTGTTTTTT. Full variable domain (outside the CDR3, taken from reference TRBV7-2 and TRBJ2-2): GAGVSQSPSNKVTEKGKDVELRCDPISGHTALYWYRQSLGQGLEFLIYFQGNSAPDKSGLPSDRFSAERTGGSVSTLTIQRTQQEDSAVYLCASSEQVANTGELFFGEGSRLTVL.